The 17 T cell receptor beta chains given below trace back to one sample, sequenced in a study of control samples from healthy donors and cancer patients. Assay used: immunoSEQ multiplex PCR; TCRdb lists only in-frame clones, some missing. The repertoire holds 95,000 to 130,000 clones, with more than 75% as singletons. Sequencing was performed on blood. These receptors were collected from a woman in her seventies in good health.

The chain is built from TRBV5-6 and TRBJ1-6, with a possible D match to TRBD1 (5 bases). In germline, CDR1 is SGHDT, CDR2 YYEEEE. The ends were cut back, 0 bases at V and 8 bases at J, with 15 bases in the middle. The CDR3 has 16 amino acids. The CDR3 is CASSLGVTGGYSPLHF. The CDR3 bases are TGTGCCAGCAGCTTGGGGGTAACAGGCGGTTATTCACCCCTCCACTTT.

This chain connects TRBV5-5 to TRBJ2-7, with a possible D match to TRBD2 (7 bases). V was trimmed by 0 bases and J by 1 base, leaving 14 bases between them. The CDR3 contains 16 residues. Germline assignment: CDR1 SGHKS and CDR2 YYEKEE (reference sequence). DNA of the CDR3: TGTGCCAGCAGCTTGGGGGCGGGGGCCGGATCCTACGAGCAGTACTTC. This gives the protein CASSLGAGAGSYEQYF.

The table lists this clone with a count of one. The rearrangement joins TRBV27 to TRBJ1-1; possible D gene TRBD1, 6 bases. CDR3 length: 15 amino acids. CDR1 MNHEY and CDR2 SMNVEV come from the germline V gene (reference sequence). V was shortened by 7 bases and J by 4 bases, with 19 bases between the two germline ends. CDR3 nucleotide sequence: TGTGCCAGCAACCGGGGGGGCACCCTCGGCACTGAAGCTTTCTTT. Protein product: CASNRGGTLGTEAFF.

The rearrangement joins TRBV4-2 to TRBJ1-5; D call uncertain. The CDR3 contains 15 residues. V was clipped by 0 bases and J by 4 bases, with 10 bases between them. Germline CDR1 LGHNA, CDR2 YNFKEQ. CDR3 nucleotide sequence: TGTGCCAGCAGCCAAGATAGCCCCGGTAATCAGCCCCAGCATTTT. Protein: CASSQDSPGNQPQHF.

The CDR3 DNA reads as TGTGCCAGCTCCCAGACGGGATTGAACACTGAAGCTTTCTTT. This sequence encodes CASSQTGLNTEAFF. The chain combines TRBV3-1 (or the pseudogene TRBV3-2) with TRBJ1-1; no definite D call. The CDR3 spans 14 residues. V gave up 8 bases and J gave up 0 bases, with 13 bases separating them. The germline gives CDR1 LGHDT, CDR2 YNNKEL (reference sequence).

The rearrangement uses TRBV5-1 and TRBJ2-7; D might be TRBD2 (5 bases). The CDR3 has 15 amino acids. Looked up from germline, CDR1 is SGHRS and CDR2 is YFSETQ. V dropped 4 bases and J dropped 1 base, with 15 bases sitting between them. The CDR3 DNA reads TGCGCCAGCAGCCCCACGGGATTACGATCCTACGAGCAGTACTTC. This gives the protein CASSPTGLRSYEQYF. Using reference TRBV5-1 and TRBJ2-7 for the parts outside the CDR3, the full variable domain is KAGVTQTPRYLIKTRGQQVTLSCSPISGHRSVSWYQQTPGQGLQFLFEYFSETQRNKGNFPGRFSGRQFSNSRSEMNVSTLELGDSALYLCASSPTGLRSYEQYFGPGTRLTVT.

The V and J genes are TRBV5-5 and TRBJ2-1; D could derive from TRBD1 or TRBD2 (5 bases each). Trimming stripped 0 bases from V and 0 bases from J, with 7 bases between. Germline values: CDR1 SGHKS, CDR2 YYEKEE (reference sequence). The CDR3 consists of 15 residues. The DNA for the CDR3 is TGTGCCAGCAGCTTGGGGGGGATCTCCTACAATGAGCAGTTCTTC. Protein sequence: CASSLGGISYNEQFF.

Of note for this clone: At one end, the junction sequence differs from germline, possibly due to a read error. The chain recombines TRBV20-1 with TRBJ2-2; D gene unclear. There are 11 residues in the CDR3. Germline V CDR1 and CDR2: DFQATT, SNEGSKA (reference sequence). The chain's CDR3 is CSARGAGELFF. CDR3 sequence (DNA): TGCAGTGCCAGAGGAGCCGGGGAGCTGTTTTTT.

The genes are TRBV4-3 and TRBJ1-1, with D possibly being TRBD1 (5 bases). V was cut by 0 bases and J by 4 bases, with 6 bases left in between. The V gene's germline CDR1 is LGHNA and CDR2 YSLEER. The CDR3 has 13 residues. The CDR3 here is CASSQDGGTEAFF. CDR3 DNA: TGCGCCAGCAGCCAAGATGGGGGCACTGAAGCTTTCTTT.

This rearrangement joins TRBV10-3 to TRBJ2-3; D ambiguous. CDR1 and CDR2 (germline): ENHRY, SYGVKD. The CDR3 is 12 residues long. V lost 2 bases and J 8 bases, leaving 8 bases between the germline ends. The CDR3 DNA is TGTGCCATCAGTGAGACCCTAAGTACGCAGTATTTT. This gives the protein CAISETLSTQYF.

This clone was found once. The rearrangement links TRBV18 to TRBJ1-1, with D possibly TRBD1 on 6 matching bases. The CDR3 extends over 15 amino acids. Trimming left V 2 bases short and J 4 bases short, with 14 bases between. Germline-derived CDR1 and CDR2 are KGHSH and LQKENI. The CDR3 DNA reads as TGTGCCAGCTCACCATCCCCGGGGGCAGGCACTGAAGCTTTCTTT. Its protein is CASSPSPGAGTEAFF. The full variable domain, its missing parts supplied by reference TRBV18 and TRBJ1-1, is NAGVMQNPRHLVRRRGQEARLRCSPMKGHSHVYWYRQLPEEGLKFMVYLQKENIIDESGMPKERFSAEFPKEGPSILRIQQVVRGDSAAYFCASSPSPGAGTEAFFGQGTRLTVV.

This clone was recorded once. The chain uses TRBV15 and TRBJ1-2; D unclear. Trimming took 3 bases from V and 3 from J, leaving 8 bases between them. Germline values: CDR1 LNHNV, CDR2 YYDKDF (reference sequence). The CDR3 is 13 amino acids. CDR3 in DNA: TGTGCCACCAGCAGGGAAAGGGACTATGGCTACACCTTC. Translation gives CATSRERDYGYTF.

The genes are TRBV5-4 and TRBJ2-3, with 13 bases that match TRBD2. The length of the CDR3 is 16 residues. CDR1 SGHNT and CDR2 YYREEE come from the germline V gene (reference sequence). J gave up 7 bases and V 4 bases, and 9 bases lay outside the gene matches. The CDR3 nucleotides are TGTGCCAGCAGCGAAACTAGCGGGGGGGCTGTGAATACGCAGTATTTT. It encodes CASSETSGGAVNTQYF.

DNA of the CDR3: TGCGCCAGCAGCTTGGGCCTAGCGGGGGCCCAAGGTACGCAGTATTTT. It translates to CASSLGLAGAQGTQYF. The V call is TRBV5-1, the J call TRBJ2-3, with 10 bases identical to TRBD2. The V gene end was trimmed by 0 bases and the J gene end by 8 bases; junction bases not matched to a gene: 9. Germline lookup yields CDR1 SGHRS and CDR2 YFSETQ. This CDR3 is built from 16 residues.

This clone was seen once. V is TRBV2 and J is TRBJ2-5; TRBD2 matches at 7 bases. V gave up 5 bases and J gave up 1 base; unmatched junction bases: 10. The CDR3 length is 16 residues. CDR1 and CDR2 (germline): SNHLY, FYNNEI. This CDR3 is CASSWTSWTSQETQYF. CDR3 in DNA: TGTGCCAGCAGTTGGACTTCCTGGACTAGCCAAGAGACCCAGTACTTC.

The chain employs TRBV5-1 and TRBJ2-1, with D unclear. The CDR3 spans 19 residues. The V end was cut by 1 base, the J end by 6 bases, with 26 bases between. Germline V lookup: CDR1 SGHRS, CDR2 YFSETQ. CDR3 loop: CASSLLVSLFRLAGNEQFF. The CDR3 region has the DNA TGCGCCAGCAGCTTGCTCGTATCTTTATTTCGGTTGGCAGGCAATGAGCAGTTCTTC.

Only one count was recorded for this clone. J is TRBJ1-5 and V is TRBV14; D gene uncertain. With 4 bases removed from V and 3 bases from J, the gap between germline ends came to 7 bases. The CDR3 sequence is 13 residues long. The germline CDR1 and CDR2 sequences are SGHDN and FVKESK. The chain's CDR3 is CASSPSPNQPQHF. The CDR3 DNA reads as TGTGCCAGCAGCCCCAGTCCCAATCAGCCCCAGCATTTT.